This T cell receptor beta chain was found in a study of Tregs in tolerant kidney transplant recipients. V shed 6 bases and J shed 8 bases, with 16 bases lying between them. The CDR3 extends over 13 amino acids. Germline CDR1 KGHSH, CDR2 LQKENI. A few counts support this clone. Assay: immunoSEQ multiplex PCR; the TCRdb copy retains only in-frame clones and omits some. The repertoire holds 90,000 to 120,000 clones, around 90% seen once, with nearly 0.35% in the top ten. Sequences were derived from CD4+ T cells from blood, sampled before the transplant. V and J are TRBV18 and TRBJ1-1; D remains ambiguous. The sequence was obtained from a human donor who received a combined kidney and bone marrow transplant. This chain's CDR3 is CASSRGGGTEAFF. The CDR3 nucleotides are TGTGCCAGCTCCCGGGGAGGAGGCACCGAAGCTTTCTTT.